A selection of T cell receptor beta chains follows, all from one sample in a study of blood T cell repertoires in COVID-19. Clones were sequenced by immunoSEQ multiplex PCR, and TCRdb holds only the in-frame ones, with some missing. Here the sample spans under 200,000 clones, around nine tenths being singletons. The sample was peripheral blood. These receptors came from a man between 65 and 85 years old with acute or convalescent COVID-19. The CDR3 runs from the conserved cysteine through the conserved F or W. Each record gives: CDR3 DNA, CDR3 protein, clone size, J gene, D gene, V gene. A D gene is named only where the DNA matches it firmly. Part of the rows lack a size; the others show once, few, many or a class for expanded clones.

TGTGCCAGTAGTGGGGGGACAGGGGGTCAGCCCCAGCATTTT,CASSGGTGGQPQHF,-,TRBJ1-5,TRBD1,TRBV19
TGCGCCAGCAGCTTACAGGGTACCTACGAGCAGTACTTC,CASSLQGTYEQYF,-,TRBJ2-7,-,TRBV5-1
TGCGCCAGCCGCGGGGGGGAGACCCAGTACTTC,CASRGGETQYF,-,TRBJ2-5,TRBD2,TRBV5-1
TGTGCCAGCAGTTCGGCTGCAGGGAACTATGGCTACACCTTC,CASSSAAGNYGYTF,-,TRBJ1-2,-,TRBV28
TGTGCCACCAGTGAGGGAAGCACTAGGGATACGCAGTATTTT,CATSEGSTRDTQYF,once,TRBJ2-3,-,TRBV24-1
TGCGCCAGCAGCCAGACAGGGGGACCAGGGATGGGTTACAATGAGCAGTTCTTC,CASSQTGGPGMGYNEQFF,once,TRBJ2-1,TRBD1,TRBV4-3
TGTGCCAGCAGTGCGCCCCCCGTCGGAGGGTTTAATGAAAAACTGTTTTTT,CASSAPPVGGFNEKLFF,-,TRBJ1-4,-,TRBV6-1
TGTGCCAGCAGTTTGGGGGCCGGACAGGGGGGAATCGAGCAGTACTTC,CASSLGAGQGGIEQYF,-,TRBJ2-7,TRBD1,TRBV28
TGTGCCACTCAAGGGAGGTCGGGCTCCTACAATGAGCAGTTCTTC,CATQGRSGSYNEQFF,-,TRBJ2-1,-,TRBV2
TGTGCCAGCAGTTTCCTCGACAGGAACACTGAAGCTTTCTTT,CASSFLDRNTEAFF,-,TRBJ1-1,-,TRBV6-5
TGTGCCTGGAGTGTGGACACGGTTAATTCACCCCTCCACTTT,CAWSVDTVNSPLHF,-,TRBJ1-6,-,TRBV30
TGTGCCGGTAACAGGGGGAACACTGAAGCTTTCTTT,CAGNRGNTEAFF,-,TRBJ1-1,TRBD1,TRBV30
TGTGCCAGCAGCCCACGCGGGATGAGCACCATATATTTT,CASSPRGMSTIYF,-,TRBJ1-3,-,TRBV7-9
TGTGCCAGTAGTGTGACAGGCCTGTACAATCAGCCCCAGCATTTT,CASSVTGLYNQPQHF,-,TRBJ1-5,-,TRBV19
TGTGCCAGCAGTCCATACGAGCAGTACTTC,CASSPYEQYF,-,TRBJ2-7,-,TRBV6-4